The 29 T cell receptor beta chains below all came from one sample that was sequenced in a study of blood T cell repertoires in COVID-19 (dated by TCRdb to about 2020). Library creation used the immunoSEQ multiplex PCR assay. The source is immuneACCESS, and TCRdb retained only in-frame sequences with V and J called. Part of the clones is not carried over; for the studies checked, unresolved V genes explain less than half of this, and the remainder is unexplained. The sample table shows about 97,000 clones, and about 87% are seen once. In total, the top ten clones hold 15% of the sample. Material: peripheral blood. These receptors were taken from a human donor in a cohort sampled during active COVID-19.

The gene calls are TRBV7-8 and TRBJ1-1; 8 nucleotides align to TRBD1. CDR1 and CDR2 from the germline V gene are SGHVS and FQNEAQ. The length of the CDR3 is 14 residues. J was trimmed by 11 bases and V by 1 base; bases with no gene match: 9. The DNA of the CDR3 is TGTGCCAGCAGCTTAGGGGACAGGAGCCAGGGGGCTTTCTTT. This encodes CASSLGDRSQGAFF.

This clone was seen once. V gene TRBV6-2 or TRBV6-3 combines with J gene TRBJ1-6, with 9 nucleotides matching TRBD1. V lost 2 bases, J lost 0 bases, and 2 bases stayed unmatched. The germline V gene has CDR1 MNHEY and CDR2 SVGEGT. CDR3 length equals 17 residues. The CDR3 loop is CASSYGTGSSYNSPLHF. The CDR3 nucleotides read TGTGCCAGCAGTTACGGGACAGGGAGCTCCTATAATTCACCCCTCCACTTT.

This clone was seen a single time. The V gene is TRBV28, the J gene TRBJ1-6; D is unclear. The CDR3 runs 15 residues. Germline loops: CDR1 MDHEN, CDR2 SYDVKM. The V end lost 5 bases, the J end lost 5 bases, and 13 bases lay between the germline ends. The CDR3 region is CASSSRTGNNSPLHF. CDR3 nucleotide sequence: TGTGCCAGCAGTAGCCGGACGGGAAATAATTCACCCCTCCACTTT.

V is TRBV6-5 and J is TRBJ2-1, with TRBD1 matching 11 bases. The J segment lost 2 bases and the V segment lost 2 bases, leaving 2 bases of the junction unmatched. The V gene's germline CDR1 is MNHEY and CDR2 SVGAGI. The CDR3 length is 16 residues. Here the CDR3 DNA reads TGTGCCAGCAGTTACGGGACAGGGGGAGCCTACAATGAGCAGTTCTTC. Translation: CASSYGTGGAYNEQFF.

V gene TRBV15 combines with J gene TRBJ1-1; D is undetermined. Germline assignment: CDR1 LNHNV and CDR2 YYDKDF (reference sequence). V was shortened by 8 bases and J by 2 bases, with 9 bases between the two germline ends. The CDR3 runs 12 residues. CDR3 sequence reads: CATRSLNTEAFF. The CDR3 DNA sequence: TGTGCCACCCGTTCTCTTAACACTGAAGCTTTCTTT.

This chain uses TRBV28 with TRBJ2-1; 13 bases align to TRBD2. Germline V gene lookup returns CDR1 MDHEN and CDR2 SYDVKM. Trimming took 1 base from V and 7 from J; bases not matched to a gene: 10. The CDR3 is 18 residues long. This chain's CDR3 is CASSLSSGLAGRGNEQFF. Written as DNA, the CDR3 is TGTGCCAGCAGTTTATCTTCGGGACTAGCGGGACGGGGAAATGAGCAGTTCTTC.

V gene TRBV5-1 combines with J gene TRBJ1-5, with D uncertain. Trimming pared 8 bases from V and 10 bases from J, leaving 10 bases between. The CDR3 sequence is 10 residues long. CDR1 is SGHRS, CDR2 YFSETQ, per germline. CDR3 bases: TGCGCCAGGGCCAGATTACCCCAGCATTTT. Translation gives CARARLPQHF. Based on the CDR3 plus reference TRBV5-1 and TRBJ1-5, the full variable domain is KAGVTQTPRYLIKTRGQQVTLSCSPISGHRSVSWYQQTPGQGLQFLFEYFSETQRNKGNFPGRFSGRQFSNSRSEMNVSTLELGDSALYLCARARLPQHFGDGTRLSIL.

The chain links TRBV19 to TRBJ2-7; 9 nucleotides agree with TRBD2. Germline values: CDR1 LNHDA, CDR2 SQIVND (reference sequence). CDR3 length equals 15 residues. J was trimmed by 6 bases and V by 1 base; bases with no gene match: 7. The CDR3 region is CASSIGSGSLSEQYF. DNA for the CDR3: TGTGCCAGTAGTATAGGTAGCGGGAGTCTTAGCGAGCAGTACTTC.

V and J are TRBV19 and TRBJ2-2, with 10 bases lining up with TRBD1. CDR1 is LNHDA and CDR2 is SQIVND in the germline V gene (reference sequence). The CDR3 consists of 17 residues. V gave up 10 bases and J gave up 6 bases; unmatched junction bases: 17. This chain's CDR3 is CATNNRQGAHTAGELFF. The DNA for the CDR3 is TGTGCCACCAACAACCGACAGGGGGCGCATACTGCCGGGGAGCTGTTTTTT.

The V call is TRBV29-1, the J call TRBJ1-1; TRBD1 matches 7 bases. V gave up 3 bases and J gave up 1 base; unmatched junction bases: 2. Per the germline V gene, CDR1 is SQVTM and CDR2 is ANQGSEA. CDR3 length: 13 residues. The CDR3 here is CSVEDRPNTEAFF. The CDR3, as DNA: TGCAGCGTTGAGGACAGGCCGAACACTGAAGCTTTCTTT.

About this clone itself: Other DNA variants within this sample encode the same CDR3. V gene TRBV7-9 combines with J gene TRBJ1-4; D not certain. This CDR3 has 17 amino acids. Looked up from germline, CDR1 is SEHNR and CDR2 is FQNEAQ (reference sequence). V dropped 6 bases and J dropped 6 bases, with 23 bases sitting between them. The CDR3 reads CASSPRMGDIYHEKLFF. DNA for the CDR3: TGTGCCAGCAGTCCCCGGATGGGAGATATTTACCATGAAAAACTGTTTTTT.

The genes are TRBV15 and TRBJ2-7; 13 bases map to TRBD2. V was clipped by 5 bases and J by 0 bases; unmatched bases: 10. Germline V gene lookup returns CDR1 LNHNV and CDR2 YYDKDF (reference sequence). The CDR3 spans 18 residues. CDR3 amino acids: CATSEPGLAGPSSYEQYF. The CDR3 DNA follows: TGTGCCACCAGCGAACCGGGACTAGCGGGACCGAGCTCCTACGAGCAGTACTTC.

The rearrangement links TRBV5-4 to TRBJ2-5; 7 nucleotides align to TRBD1. Looked up from germline, CDR1 is SGHNT and CDR2 is YYREEE (reference sequence). The V gene end was trimmed by 6 bases and the J gene end by 4 bases; junction bases not matched to a gene: 12. The CDR3 spans 15 residues. The CDR3 sequence: CASTYGTGDGETQYF. CDR3 nucleotides: TGTGCCAGCACATACGGAACAGGGGATGGAGAGACCCAGTACTTC.

The chain is built from TRBV25-1 and TRBJ2-1, with 8 bases fitting TRBD2. CDR3 length: 14 amino acids. V lost 4 bases to trimming and J lost 9 bases; unmatched junction nucleotides: 8. CDR1 and CDR2 (germline): MGHDK, SYGVNS. In DNA, the CDR3 is TGTGCCAGCAGTGCTCCCCAGCGGGAGAGTGAGCAGTTCTTC. Translation: CASSAPQRESEQFF.

This sequence joins TRBV2 and TRBJ1-2; 8 positions match TRBD1. The junction had 2 bases not matched to a gene; V was cut back by 11 bases and J by 6 bases. This CDR3 has 10 amino acids. Per the germline V gene, CDR1 is SNHLY and CDR2 is FYNNEI. The CDR3 sequence is CAGQGNGYTF. The CDR3, as DNA: TGTGCCGGACAGGGAAATGGCTACACCTTC.

This chain uses TRBV5-1 with TRBJ2-7, with 9 bases fitting TRBD2. Trimming removed 3 bases from V and 0 bases from J; junction bases left unmatched: 13. Germline CDR1 SGHRS, CDR2 YFSETQ. The CDR3 is made up of 18 amino acids. The CDR3 reads CASSSRAGTSLSSYEQYF. The CDR3 DNA follows: TGCGCCAGCAGCTCAAGGGCCGGGACTAGCCTTAGCTCCTACGAGCAGTACTTC.

The chain has TRBV5-1 and TRBJ2-1; TRBD2 aligns across 9 bases. The CDR3 contains 15 residues. Germline V gives CDR1 SGHRS, CDR2 YFSETQ. The V segment lost 7 bases and the J segment 9 bases; nucleotides outside the gene matches: 14. Written as DNA, the CDR3 is TGCGCCAGCGGCCAGACTAGCGGAGCTCTTAGTGAGCAGTTCTTC. Protein sequence: CASGQTSGALSEQFF. Full variable domain (outside the CDR3, taken from reference TRBV5-1 and TRBJ2-1): KAGVTQTPRYLIKTRGQQVTLSCSPISGHRSVSWYQQTPGQGLQFLFEYFSETQRNKGNFPGRFSGRQFSNSRSEMNVSTLELGDSALYLCASGQTSGALSEQFFGPGTRLTVL.

DNA of the CDR3: TGCGCCAGCAGCTTAGCGGGGCTTGGAGATACGCAGTATTTT. Translated: CASSLAGLGDTQYF. The chain employs TRBV5-1 and TRBJ2-3, with 7 bases aligning to TRBD2. The CDR3 totals 14 residues. CDR1 and CDR2 from the germline V gene are SGHRS and YFSETQ. Losses at the gene ends were 2 bases for V and 5 bases for J; bases not matched to a gene: 5.

This clone has a handful of counts. J is TRBJ2-2 and V is TRBV10-2; 8 nucleotides line up with TRBD1. Trimming took 2 bases from V and 5 from J; bases not matched to a gene: 10. Germline CDR1 and CDR2: WSHSY and SAAADI. The CDR3 totals 17 residues. CDR3 region: CASSEPTGASGTGELFF. The CDR3 nucleotides are TGCGCCAGCAGTGAGCCGACAGGGGCCTCGGGTACCGGGGAGCTGTTTTTT.

The V call is TRBV7-9, the J call TRBJ2-1; the match to TRBD2 covers 12 bases. Germline V gene data show CDR1 as SEHNR and CDR2 as FQNEAQ (reference sequence). With V trimmed by 5 bases and J by 8 bases, 7 bases remained unmatched. This CDR3 comprises 15 residues. CDR3 nucleotides: TGTGCCAGCAGCCCCCGACTAGCGGGAGTGTATGAGCAGTTCTTC. Protein sequence: CASSPRLAGVYEQFF.

The gene calls are TRBV9 and TRBJ2-1; 11 bases line up with TRBD2. Germline CDR1 reads SGDLS; CDR2 reads YYNGEE. The CDR3 totals 20 residues. V lost 0 bases to trimming and J lost 4 bases; unmatched junction nucleotides: 15. The CDR3 sequence: CASSVVPLAHTSGRYNEQFF. CDR3 nucleotides: TGTGCCAGCAGCGTAGTCCCACTCGCTCATACTAGCGGGAGATACAATGAGCAGTTCTTC.

The gene calls are TRBV25-1 and TRBJ1-4; D is perhaps TRBD1 (6 bases). This CDR3 is 14 amino acids long. Germline loops: CDR1 MGHDK, CDR2 SYGVNS. Trimming took off 5 bases at V and 7 bases at J, with 14 bases between the two ends. The CDR3 spells CASSQSGAFEKLFF. Written as DNA, the CDR3 is TGTGCCAGCAGTCAGTCAGGGGCTTTTGAAAAACTGTTTTTT. Full variable domain (outside the CDR3, taken from reference TRBV25-1 and TRBJ1-4): EADIYQTPRYLVIGTGKKITLECSQTMGHDKMYWYQQDPGMELHLIHYSYGVNSTEKGDLSSESTVSRIRTEHFPLTLESARPSHTSQYLCASSQSGAFEKLFFGSGTQLSVL.

The chain has TRBV28 and TRBJ2-3; the D gene is possibly TRBD2 (7 bases). This CDR3 is built from 16 residues. V lost 6 bases and J 7 bases, leaving 23 bases between the germline ends. Germline V lookup: CDR1 MDHEN, CDR2 SYDVKM. CDR3 loop: CASSSAGAGVGNTQYF. Written as DNA, the CDR3 is TGTGCCAGCAGCTCGGCGGGGGCGGGAGTAGGGAATACGCAGTATTTT. The full variable domain, with the rest looked up from reference TRBV28 and TRBJ2-3, is DVKVTQSSRYLVKRTGEKVFLECVQDMDHENMFWYRQDPGLGLRLIYFSYDVKMKEKGDIPEGYSVSREKKERFSLILESASTNQTSMYLCASSSAGAGVGNTQYFGPGTRLTVL.

This clone has a handful of counts. The V and J genes are TRBV30 and TRBJ1-3; D gene uncertain. Germline CDR1 is GTSNPN and CDR2 is SVGIG (reference sequence). Trimming took 2 bases from V and 4 from J, leaving 9 bases between them. The CDR3 has 13 amino acids. CDR3 coding DNA: TGTGCCTGGAGTTCGGAGCACGGAAACACCATATATTTT. This encodes CAWSSEHGNTIYF. Supplemented by reference TRBV30 and TRBJ1-3, the full variable domain reads SQTIHQWPATLVQPVGSPLSLECTVEGTSNPNLYWYRQAAGRGLQLLFYSVGIGQISSEVPQNLSASRPQDRQFILSSKKLLLSDSGFYLCAWSSEHGNTIYFGEGSWLTVV.

The chain has TRBV9 and TRBJ1-1; D gene ambiguous. V lost 4 bases, J lost 4 bases, and 2 bases lay in between. From germline, CDR1 is SGDLS and CDR2 YYNGEE. The CDR3 is 10 amino acids. The CDR3 reads CASSLTEAFF. CDR3 in DNA: TGTGCCAGCAGCCTCACTGAAGCTTTCTTT. Full variable domain (outside the CDR3, taken from reference TRBV9 and TRBJ1-1): DSGVTQTPKHLITATGQRVTLRCSPRSGDLSVYWYQQSLDQGLQFLIQYYNGEERAKGNILERFSAQQFPDLHSELNLSSLELGDSALYFCASSLTEAFFGQGTRLTVV.

The rearrangement uses TRBV4-2 and TRBJ1-6; weak D call: TRBD1 (5 bases). The CDR3 consists of 14 residues. Deletions cut 1 base from V and 4 bases from J, with 5 bases between. CDR1 LGHNA and CDR2 YNFKEQ come from the germline V gene. The CDR3: CASSQGQYNSPLHF. The CDR3 bases are TGTGCCAGCAGCCAAGGACAGTATAATTCACCCCTCCACTTT.

This clone has a handful of counts. This chain joins TRBV14 and TRBJ1-6; maybe TRBD1 (6 bases). The CDR3 runs to 16 residues. In germline, CDR1 is SGHDN, CDR2 FVKESK. Trimming took 4 bases from V and 11 from J, leaving 21 bases between them. CDR3 in amino acids: CASSPSGTGPGTPLHF. CDR3 coding DNA: TGTGCCAGCAGCCCCTCCGGAACAGGGCCTGGGACACCCCTCCACTTT. The full variable domain, completed using reference TRBV14 and TRBJ1-6, is EAGVTQFPSHSVIEKGQTVTLRCDPISGHDNLYWYRRVMGKEIKFLLHFVKESKQDESGMPNNRFLAERTGGTYSTLKVQPAELEDSGVYFCASSPSGTGPGTPLHFGNGTRLTVT.

The sample holds one count of this clone. The V and J genes are TRBV18 and TRBJ1-1; perhaps TRBD1 as D (6 bases). This CDR3 contains 16 residues. Germline CDR1 is KGHSH and CDR2 is LQKENI. With 2 bases removed from V and 0 bases from J, the gap between germline ends came to 13 bases. The CDR3 protein is CASSPSRGGMNTEAFF. CDR3 nucleotide sequence: TGTGCCAGCTCACCATCGAGGGGGGGGATGAACACTGAAGCTTTCTTT.

V is TRBV6-6 and J is TRBJ2-3; 9 bases fit TRBD1. With V trimmed by 3 bases and J by 3 bases, 7 bases remained unmatched. The CDR3 runs to 16 residues. Germline V gene sequence: CDR1 MNHNY, CDR2 SVGAGI (reference sequence). The CDR3 bases are TGTGCCAGCAGTTATCTACAGGGGGCGCGGACAGATACGCAGTATTTT. Translated: CASSYLQGARTDTQYF.